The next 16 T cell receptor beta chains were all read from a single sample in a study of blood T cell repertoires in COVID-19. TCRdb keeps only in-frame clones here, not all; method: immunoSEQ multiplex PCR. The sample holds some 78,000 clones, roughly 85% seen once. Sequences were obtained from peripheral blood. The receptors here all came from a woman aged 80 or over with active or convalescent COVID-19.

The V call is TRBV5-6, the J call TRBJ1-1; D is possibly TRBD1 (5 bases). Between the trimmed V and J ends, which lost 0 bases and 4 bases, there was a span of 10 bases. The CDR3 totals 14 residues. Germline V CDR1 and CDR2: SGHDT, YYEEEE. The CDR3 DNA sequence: TGTGCCAGCAGCTTGGGGGGACTCCTCACTGAAGCTTTCTTT. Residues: CASSLGGLLTEAFF. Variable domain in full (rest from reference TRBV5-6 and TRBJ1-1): DAGVTQSPTHLIKTRGQQVTLRCSPKSGHDTVSWYQQALGQGPQFIFQYYEEEERQRGNFPDRFSGHQFPNYSSELNVNALLLGDSALYLCASSLGGLLTEAFFGQGTRLTVV.

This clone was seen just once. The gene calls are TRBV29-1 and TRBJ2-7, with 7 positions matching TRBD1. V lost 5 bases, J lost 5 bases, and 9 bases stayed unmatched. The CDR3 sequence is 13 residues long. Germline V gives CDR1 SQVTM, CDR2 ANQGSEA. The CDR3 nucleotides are TGCAGCGTTACAACCGGGACAGACAACGAGCAGTACTTC. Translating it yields CSVTTGTDNEQYF.

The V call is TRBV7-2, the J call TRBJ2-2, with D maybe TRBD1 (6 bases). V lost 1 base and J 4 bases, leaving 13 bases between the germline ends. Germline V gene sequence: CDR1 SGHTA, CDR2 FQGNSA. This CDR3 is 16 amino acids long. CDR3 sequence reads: CASSLVQGTATGELFF. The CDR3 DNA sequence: TGTGCCAGCAGCTTAGTACAGGGTACGGCCACCGGGGAGCTGTTTTTT.

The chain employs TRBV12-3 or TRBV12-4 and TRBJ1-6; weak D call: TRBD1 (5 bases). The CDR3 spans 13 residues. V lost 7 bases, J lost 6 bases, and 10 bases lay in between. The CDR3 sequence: CASTQGFNSPLHF. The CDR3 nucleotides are TGTGCCAGCACCCAGGGCTTTAATTCACCCCTCCACTTT.

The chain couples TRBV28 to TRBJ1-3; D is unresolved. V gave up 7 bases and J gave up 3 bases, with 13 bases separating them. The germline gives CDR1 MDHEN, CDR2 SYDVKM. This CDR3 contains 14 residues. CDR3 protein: CASTEPRFGNTIYF. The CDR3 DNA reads TGTGCCAGCACCGAACCCAGGTTTGGAAACACCATATATTTT.

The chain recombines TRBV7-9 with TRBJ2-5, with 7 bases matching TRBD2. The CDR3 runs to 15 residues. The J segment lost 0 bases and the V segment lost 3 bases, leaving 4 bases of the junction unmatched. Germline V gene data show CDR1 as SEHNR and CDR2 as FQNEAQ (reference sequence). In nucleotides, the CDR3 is TGTGCCAGCAGCTTGCTGCGGGGGAACCAAGAGACCCAGTACTTC. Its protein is CASSLLRGNQETQYF.

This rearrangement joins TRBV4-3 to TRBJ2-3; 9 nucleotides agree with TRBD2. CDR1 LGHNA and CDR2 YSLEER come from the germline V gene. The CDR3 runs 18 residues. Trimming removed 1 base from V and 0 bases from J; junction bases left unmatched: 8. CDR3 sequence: CASSQVLLAGGSTDTQYF. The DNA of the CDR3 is TGCGCCAGCAGCCAAGTCCTGTTGGCGGGGGGGAGCACAGATACGCAGTATTTT.

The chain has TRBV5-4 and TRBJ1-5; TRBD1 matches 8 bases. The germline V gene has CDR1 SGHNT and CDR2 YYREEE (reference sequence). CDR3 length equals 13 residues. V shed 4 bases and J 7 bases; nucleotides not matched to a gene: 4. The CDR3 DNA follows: TGTGCCAGCAGCCTCGGGACAGGACAGCCCCAGCATTTT. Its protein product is CASSLGTGQPQHF.

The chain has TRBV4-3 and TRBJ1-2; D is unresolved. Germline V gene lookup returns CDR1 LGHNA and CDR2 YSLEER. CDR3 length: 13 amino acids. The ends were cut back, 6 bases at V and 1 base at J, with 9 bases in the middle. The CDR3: CASSMDFNYGYTF. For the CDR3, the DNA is TGCGCCAGCAGTATGGACTTTAACTATGGCTACACCTTC.

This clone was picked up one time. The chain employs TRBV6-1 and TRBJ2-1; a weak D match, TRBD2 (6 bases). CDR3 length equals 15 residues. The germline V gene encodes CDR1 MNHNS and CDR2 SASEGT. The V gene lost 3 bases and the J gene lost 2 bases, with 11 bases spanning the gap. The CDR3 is CASSDSGEAYNEQFF. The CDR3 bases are TGTGCCAGCAGTGATTCTGGGGAGGCCTACAATGAGCAGTTCTTC.

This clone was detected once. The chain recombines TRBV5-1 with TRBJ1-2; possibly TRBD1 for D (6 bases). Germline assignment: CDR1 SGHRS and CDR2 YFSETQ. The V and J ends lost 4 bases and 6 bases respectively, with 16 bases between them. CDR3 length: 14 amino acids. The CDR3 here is CASSRSRGADGYTF. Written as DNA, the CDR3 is TGCGCCAGCAGCCGCTCCAGGGGAGCGGATGGCTACACCTTC.

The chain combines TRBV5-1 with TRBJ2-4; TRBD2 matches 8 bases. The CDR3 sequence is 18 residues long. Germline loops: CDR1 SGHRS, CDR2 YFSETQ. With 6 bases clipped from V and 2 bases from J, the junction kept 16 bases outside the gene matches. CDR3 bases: TGCGCCAGCACCCCGCAGCCCGGGGGGGCCGGGACCAAAAACATTCAGTACTTC. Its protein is CASTPQPGGAGTKNIQYF.

CDR3 DNA: TGTGCCAGCAGTGCCTGGAGACAGGGTGGTTACATTCAGTACTTC. It yields the protein CASSAWRQGGYIQYF. The rearrangement uses TRBV28 and TRBJ2-4, with 7 bases matching TRBD1. Germline V gives CDR1 MDHEN, CDR2 SYDVKM. CDR3 size: 15 residues. Unmatched junction bases numbered 12, after V lost 5 bases and J lost 8 bases.

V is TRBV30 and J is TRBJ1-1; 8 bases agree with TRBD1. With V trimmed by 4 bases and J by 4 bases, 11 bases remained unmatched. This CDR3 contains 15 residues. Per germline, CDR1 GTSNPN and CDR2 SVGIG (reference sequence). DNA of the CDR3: TGTGCCTGGAATCGAGGCAGGGGGCGCGTCACTGAAGCTTTCTTT. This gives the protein CAWNRGRGRVTEAFF.

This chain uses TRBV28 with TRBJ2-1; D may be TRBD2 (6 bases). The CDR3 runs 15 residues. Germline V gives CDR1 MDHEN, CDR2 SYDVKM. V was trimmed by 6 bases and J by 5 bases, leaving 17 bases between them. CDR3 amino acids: CASSRRGGSHNEQFF. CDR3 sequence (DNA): TGTGCCAGCAGCCGCCGTGGGGGGTCCCACAATGAGCAGTTCTTC.

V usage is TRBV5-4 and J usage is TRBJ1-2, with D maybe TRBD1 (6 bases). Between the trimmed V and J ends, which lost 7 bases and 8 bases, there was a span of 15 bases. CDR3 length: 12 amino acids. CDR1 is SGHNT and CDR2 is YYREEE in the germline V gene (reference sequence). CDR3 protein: CASSPGGRGYTF. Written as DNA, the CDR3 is TGTGCCAGCTCCCCGGGGGGGCGAGGCTACACCTTC. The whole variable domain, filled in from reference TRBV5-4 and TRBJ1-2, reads ETGVTQSPTHLIKTRGQQVTLRCSSQSGHNTVSWYQQALGQGPQFIFQYYREEENGRGNFPPRFSGLQFPNYSSELNVNALELDDSALYLCASSPGGRGYTFGSGTRLTVV.